This T cell receptor beta chain was recorded in a study of sequential checkpoint blockade in melanoma. V dropped 4 bases and J dropped 8 bases, with 18 bases sitting between them. The CDR3 has 15 amino acids. Germline V gives CDR1 MNHGY, CDR2 SAAAGT. Treatment: randomized to nivolumab then ipilimumab (arm A) or the reverse (arm B). The protocol was immunoSEQ multiplex PCR, while the TCRdb copy is restricted to in-frame clones and leaves out a portion. Here the sample spans approximately 3,700 clones, about 23% being singletons. The sequences come from tumor tissue (inferred from file names), collected from a patient given nivolumab and ipilimumab in sequence. The V and J genes are TRBV6-8 and TRBJ2-1; D is possibly TRBD2 (5 bases). The receptor's source is a human donor with melanoma. The chain's CDR3 is CASSSRTRNADEQFF. CDR3 DNA sequence: TGTGCCAGCAGTTCGCGGACTCGAAACGCGGATGAGCAGTTCTTC.